One and the same sample provided the 7 T cell receptor beta chains below, sequenced in a study of human T cells and chemical hapten exposure. In TCRdb, the RACE reads were re-called with MiXCR into one record per CDR3 protein. There are roughly 86,000 distinct CDR3 sequences in the sample; under 12% occur only once, and about 2% lies in the top ten. The time point here: patch test 1, 2 weeks after DPC sensitization. The treatment here: therapeutic diphenylcyclopropenone sensitization with weekly scalp DPC. The sequencing here drew on whole blood, taken in connection with sensitization to the hapten diphenylcyclopropenone (DPC). Every receptor here comes from a man between 35 and 55 years old with alopecia areata. Some clones in this sample may be carry-over from other donors' samples.

This clonotype was seen at least ten times. The chain has TRBV7-2 and TRBJ1-6; 8 nucleotides align to TRBD1. CDR1 is SGHTA and CDR2 is FQGNSA in the germline V gene. This CDR3 is 15 amino acids long. V was clipped by 5 bases and J by 7 bases; unmatched bases: 7. The CDR3 coding sequence is TGTGCCAGCAGCCCGGACAGGGCTGAGAATTCACCCCTCCACTTT. Translated: CASSPDRAENSPLHF.

This clonotype has a handful of counts. The V and J genes are TRBV5-5 and TRBJ2-3; the D is unclear. CDR1 is SGHKS and CDR2 is YYEKEE in the germline V gene (reference sequence). The CDR3 totals 14 residues. Trimming cost V 1 base and J 2 bases, with 8 bases left between them. The CDR3 is CASSLFFVTDTQYF. CDR3 nucleotides: TGTGCCAGCAGCTTGTTTTTCGTCACAGATACGCAGTATTTT. Variable domain in full (rest from reference TRBV5-5 and TRBJ2-3): DAGVTQSPTHLIKTRGQQVTLRCSPISGHKSVSWYQQVLGQGPQFIFQYYEKEERGRGNFPDRFSARQFPNYSSELNVNALLLGDSALYLCASSLFFVTDTQYFGPGTRLTVL.

The chain couples TRBV2 to TRBJ2-7, with 9 bases identical to TRBD1. The V segment lost 10 bases and the J segment 2 bases; nucleotides outside the gene matches: 15. The V gene's germline CDR1 is SNHLY and CDR2 FYNNEI. The CDR3 spans 16 residues. The CDR3 sequence is CAKERLDRGVAYEQYF. The CDR3 bases are TGTGCCAAGGAACGGTTGGACAGGGGAGTTGCCTACGAGCAGTACTTC.

This chain links TRBV3-1 with TRBJ1-1; no firm D call. Germline loops: CDR1 LGHDT, CDR2 YNNKEL (reference sequence). This CDR3 is built from 12 residues. V was pared by 1 base and J by 11 bases, with 11 bases between. In nucleotides, the CDR3 is TGTGCCAGCAGCCAAGGACTGGGGTCTGCTTTCTTT. Its protein product is CASSQGLGSAFF. Supplemented by reference TRBV3-1 and TRBJ1-1, the full variable domain reads DTAVSQTPKYLVTQMGNDKSIKCEQNLGHDTMYWYKQDSKKFLKIMFSYNNKELIINETVPNRFSPKSPDKAHLNLHINSLELGDSAVYFCASSQGLGSAFFGQGTRLTVV.

This clonotype was counted a few times. The chain uses TRBV6-5 and TRBJ2-5; D is ambiguous. Germline V gene sequence: CDR1 MNHEY, CDR2 SVGAGI. Trimming left V 2 bases short and J 1 base short, with 14 bases between. The CDR3 runs to 16 residues. The CDR3, as DNA: TGTGCCAGCAGTTACGACACCTCTTTACCCCAAGAGACCCAGTACTTC. This translates into CASSYDTSLPQETQYF.

This clonotype has more than one count but fewer than ten. The V and J genes are TRBV12-3 or TRBV12-4 and TRBJ1-1; D is unresolved. The CDR3 consists of 14 residues. V dropped 3 bases and J dropped 1 base, with 9 bases sitting between them. The chain's CDR3 is CASSFPTENTEAFF. The DNA for the CDR3 is TGTGCCAGCAGTTTCCCGACGGAGAACACTGAAGCTTTCTTT.

V usage is TRBV15 and J usage is TRBJ2-4; D not resolved. The CDR3 sequence is 17 residues long. Between the trimmed V and J ends, which lost 0 bases and 0 bases, there was a span of 12 bases. CDR1 is LNHNV and CDR2 is YYDKDF in the germline V gene (reference sequence). CDR3 loop: CATSREAGGLAKNIQYF. CDR3 coding DNA: TGTGCCACCAGCAGAGAGGCCGGCGGCCTAGCCAAAAACATTCAGTACTTC.